This TCR beta chain derives from a study of blood T cell repertoires in COVID-19. The overall study: The United States, Italy and Spain were the sources of the acute and convalescent COVID-19 samples. In each case, the material was cDNA or gDNA derived from T cells, B-cell-depleted T cells, or PBMCs.

In the authors' methods: Estimated nucleated cell counts came from reference gene primer amplification. Using immunoSEQ multiplex PCR, the repertoire was profiled, and TCRdb retains in-frame clones only, with some absent. V and J calls and clone size are given by that table; D and trimming were obtained from the DNA. The sample includes 250,000 to 350,000 clones, approximately 86% of them seen just once. CDR1 GTSNPN and CDR2 SVGIG come from the germline V gene (reference sequence). This CDR3 region has 13 residues. Trimming pared 6 bases from V and 5 bases from J, leaving 16 bases between. The sequence came from a woman between 50 and 59 years old who had recovered from COVID-19. Sequencing used peripheral blood. This sequence joins TRBV30 and TRBJ2-5; perhaps TRBD2 as D (6 bases). The CDR3 DNA reads TGTGCCTGCCAAAGGGGCGGGATGGAGACCCAGTACTTC. Residues: CACQRGGMETQYF.